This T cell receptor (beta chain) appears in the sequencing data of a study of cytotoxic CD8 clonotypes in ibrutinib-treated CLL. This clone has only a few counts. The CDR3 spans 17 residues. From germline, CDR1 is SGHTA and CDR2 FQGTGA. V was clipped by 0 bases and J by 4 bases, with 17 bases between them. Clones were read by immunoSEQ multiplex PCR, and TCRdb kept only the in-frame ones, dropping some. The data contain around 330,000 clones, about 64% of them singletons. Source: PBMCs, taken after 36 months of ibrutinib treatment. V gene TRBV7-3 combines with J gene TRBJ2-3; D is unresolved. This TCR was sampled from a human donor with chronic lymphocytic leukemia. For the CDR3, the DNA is TGTGCCAGCAGCTTAACATCCTCGGGTTTAAAGGCAGATACGCAGTATTTT. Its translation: CASSLTSSGLKADTQYF.